The sequence of this T cell receptor beta chain was determined in a study of shared clonotypes between healthy human individuals. This clone was detected many times. V lost 5 bases, J lost 0 bases, and 13 bases lay in between. The CDR3 is 15 residues long. Germline V gene lookup returns CDR1 SGHTA and CDR2 FQGTGA. The table came from immunoSEQ multiplex PCR; TCRdb's copy has only in-frame clones and leaves some out. Of fewer than 550,000 clones listed, about 75% are singletons. Sequences were obtained from PBMCs. V and J are TRBV7-3 and TRBJ1-1; D possibly corresponds to TRBD1 (6 bases). The clonotype comes from a woman aged 40 to 49 in good health. Some clones in this sample may be carry-over from other donors' samples. In nucleotides, the CDR3 is TGTGCCAGCAGCCCTTCGGGGGGCCTGAACACTGAAGCTTTCTTT. Protein sequence: CASSPSGGLNTEAFF.